This T cell receptor (beta chain) derives from a study of vaccination and CD4 T cells after COVID-19. Turning to the study itself: The post-COVID sampling time was a median 101 days after diagnosis, ranging from 35 to 161. Investigators stimulated cells with overlapping spike peptides drawn from SARS-CoV-2, HCoV-NL63, HCoV-OC43 and HCoV-229E.

In its sample, this clonotype was seen a few times. Its matching antigen is unknown. Treatment reported: approximately 9-day PBMC culture with coronavirus spike peptide pools or control peptides (ViraFEST assay). For ViraFEST, peptide pools expanded antigen-specific T cells, after which the TCRs were sequenced. Sequencing of DNA taken from cultured CD4+ T cells relied on the Oncomine TCR Beta short-read assay. CD4+ T cells were cultured, and genomic DNA was extracted from them. TCRdb used MiXCR to reprocess the PCR reads, holding one entry per CDR3 protein. This table has approximately 12,000 distinct CDR3 sequences, 38% appearing once. This receptor was taken from a human donor with COVID-19. The sample taken for sequencing was cultured CD4+ T cells from blood.

The CDR3 coding sequence is TGTGCCACCAGCAGAGAGAGCCTCCTAGCGGGGGTCTCAGATACGCAGTATTTT. Translation: CATSRESLLAGVSDTQYF. The chain recombines TRBV15 with TRBJ2-3; 10 positions match TRBD2. V shed 0 bases, J shed 4 bases, and the junction held 10 bases outside the gene matches. The V gene's germline CDR1 is LNHNV and CDR2 YYDKDF (reference sequence). There are 18 residues in the CDR3.